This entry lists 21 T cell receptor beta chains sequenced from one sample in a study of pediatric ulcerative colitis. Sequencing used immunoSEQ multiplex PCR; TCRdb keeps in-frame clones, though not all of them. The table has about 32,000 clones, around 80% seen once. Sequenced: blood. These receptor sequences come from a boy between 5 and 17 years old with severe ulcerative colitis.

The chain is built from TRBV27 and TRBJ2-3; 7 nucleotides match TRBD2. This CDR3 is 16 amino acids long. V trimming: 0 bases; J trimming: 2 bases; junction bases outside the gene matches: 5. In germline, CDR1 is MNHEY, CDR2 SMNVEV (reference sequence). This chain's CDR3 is CASSLSGRGNTDTQYF. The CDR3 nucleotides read TGTGCCAGCAGTTTATCTGGGCGGGGGAACACAGATACGCAGTATTTT.

DNA for the CDR3: TGTGCCAGCAGCCAGCGGAGGGGGGATGGCTACACCTTC. This gives the protein CASSQRRGDGYTF. This chain links TRBV13 with TRBJ1-2; perhaps TRBD1 as D (6 bases). Per the germline V gene, CDR1 is PRHDT and CDR2 is FYEKMQ (reference sequence). The CDR3 length is 13 residues. V shed 5 bases and J shed 6 bases, with 13 bases lying between them.

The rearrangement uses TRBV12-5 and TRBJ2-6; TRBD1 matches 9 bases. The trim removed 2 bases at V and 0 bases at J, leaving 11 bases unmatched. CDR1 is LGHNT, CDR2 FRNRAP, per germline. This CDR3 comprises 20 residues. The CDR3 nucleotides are TGTGCTAGTGGTTTGTCTGGGGGGACAGGGTGGAGCTCTGGGGCCAACGTCCTGACTTTC. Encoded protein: CASGLSGGTGWSSGANVLTF.

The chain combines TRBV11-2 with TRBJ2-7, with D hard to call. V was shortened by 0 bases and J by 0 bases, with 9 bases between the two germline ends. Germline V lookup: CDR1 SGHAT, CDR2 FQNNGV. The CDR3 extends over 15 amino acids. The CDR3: CASSLDSISSYEQYF. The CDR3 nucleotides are TGTGCCAGCAGCTTAGACAGTATCTCCTCCTACGAGCAGTACTTC.

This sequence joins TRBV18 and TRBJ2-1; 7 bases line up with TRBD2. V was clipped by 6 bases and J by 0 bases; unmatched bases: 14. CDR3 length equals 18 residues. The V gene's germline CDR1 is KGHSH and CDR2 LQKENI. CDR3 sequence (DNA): TGTGCCAGCTCCCGAGAGGTGGGCGGGGGAAGCTCCTACAATGAGCAGTTCTTC. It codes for CASSREVGGGSSYNEQFF.

The CDR3 protein is CASSGPYEQYF. As DNA, the CDR3 is TGTGCCAGCAGTGGTCCGTACGAGCAGTACTTC. The chain links TRBV6-5 to TRBJ2-7; D call uncertain. CDR1 is MNHEY, CDR2 SVGAGI, per germline. The V end was cut by 5 bases, the J end by 4 bases, with 6 bases between. This CDR3 has 11 residues.

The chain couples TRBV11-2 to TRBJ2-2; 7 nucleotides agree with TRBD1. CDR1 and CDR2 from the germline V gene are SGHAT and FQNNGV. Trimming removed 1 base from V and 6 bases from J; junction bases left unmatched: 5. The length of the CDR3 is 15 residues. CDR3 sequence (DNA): TGTGCCAGCAGCTTAGCGCCGACAGGGCCCGGGGAGCTGTTTTTT. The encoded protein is CASSLAPTGPGELFF.

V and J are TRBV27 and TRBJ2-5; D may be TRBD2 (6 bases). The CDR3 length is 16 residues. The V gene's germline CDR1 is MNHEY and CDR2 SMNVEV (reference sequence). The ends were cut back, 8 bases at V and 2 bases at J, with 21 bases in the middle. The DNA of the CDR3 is TGTGCCAGCGCCCCTCTCGGGGCGGGGAAACAAGAGACCCAGTACTTC. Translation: CASAPLGAGKQETQYF.

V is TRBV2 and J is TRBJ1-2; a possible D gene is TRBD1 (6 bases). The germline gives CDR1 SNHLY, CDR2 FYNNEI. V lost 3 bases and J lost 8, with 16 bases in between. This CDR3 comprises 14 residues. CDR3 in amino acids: CASSERGAPGGYTF. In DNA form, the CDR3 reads TGTGCCAGCAGTGAGAGGGGGGCTCCAGGGGGCTACACCTTC.

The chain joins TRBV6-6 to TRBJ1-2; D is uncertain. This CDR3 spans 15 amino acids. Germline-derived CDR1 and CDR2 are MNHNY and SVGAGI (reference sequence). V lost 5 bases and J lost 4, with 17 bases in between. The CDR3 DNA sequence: TGTGCCAGCAGTGAGGACGTTAGGTCGTTCTATGGCTACACCTTC. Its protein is CASSEDVRSFYGYTF.

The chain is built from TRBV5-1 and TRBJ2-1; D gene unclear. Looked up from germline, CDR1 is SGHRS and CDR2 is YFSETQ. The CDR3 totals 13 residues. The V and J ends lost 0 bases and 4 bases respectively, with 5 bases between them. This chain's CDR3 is CASSLDPYNEQFF. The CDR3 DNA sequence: TGCGCCAGCAGCTTGGACCCGTACAATGAGCAGTTCTTC.

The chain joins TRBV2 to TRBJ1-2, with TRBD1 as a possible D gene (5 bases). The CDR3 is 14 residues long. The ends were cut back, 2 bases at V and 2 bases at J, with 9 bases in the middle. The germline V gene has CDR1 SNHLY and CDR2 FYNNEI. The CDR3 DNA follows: TGTGCCAGCAGTGAAACTTGGGGGAACTATGGCTACACCTTC. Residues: CASSETWGNYGYTF.

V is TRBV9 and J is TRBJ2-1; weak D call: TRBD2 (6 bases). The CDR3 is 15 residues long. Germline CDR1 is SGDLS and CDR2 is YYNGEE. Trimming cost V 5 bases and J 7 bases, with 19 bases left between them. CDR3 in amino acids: CASSRDSTSGNEQFF. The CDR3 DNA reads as TGTGCCAGCAGTCGGGACTCTACCAGCGGGAATGAGCAGTTCTTC.

CDR3 DNA sequence: TGTGCCAGCAGTAATAGGGTAGGAAACACCATATATTTT. Translated, it gives CASSNRVGNTIYF. This sequence joins TRBV27 and TRBJ1-3; D is unresolved. The V gene lost 5 bases and the J gene lost 4 bases, with 9 bases spanning the gap. The CDR3 runs to 13 residues. Per the germline V gene, CDR1 is MNHEY and CDR2 is SMNVEV (reference sequence).

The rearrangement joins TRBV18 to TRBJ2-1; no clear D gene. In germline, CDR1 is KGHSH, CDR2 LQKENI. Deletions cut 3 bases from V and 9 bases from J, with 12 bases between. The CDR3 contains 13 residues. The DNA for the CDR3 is TGTGCCAGCTCACCGGCGACGGGCGGTGAGCAGTTCTTC. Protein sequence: CASSPATGGEQFF.

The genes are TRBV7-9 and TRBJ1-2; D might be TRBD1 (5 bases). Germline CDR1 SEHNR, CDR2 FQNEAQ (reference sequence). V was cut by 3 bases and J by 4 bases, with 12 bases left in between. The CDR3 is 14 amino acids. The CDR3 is CASSFSPGVYGYTF. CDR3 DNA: TGTGCCAGCAGCTTCTCCCCGGGGGTCTATGGCTACACCTTC.

The CDR3 DNA is TGTGCCAGCAGCGCCTTGGGGGGCGGAAACACCATATATTTT. It codes for CASSALGGGNTIYF. The V call is TRBV6-1, the J call TRBJ1-3; D is possibly TRBD1 (6 bases). V lost 6 bases, J lost 4 bases, and 13 bases lay in between. From germline, CDR1 is MNHNS and CDR2 SASEGT. The CDR3 has 14 amino acids.

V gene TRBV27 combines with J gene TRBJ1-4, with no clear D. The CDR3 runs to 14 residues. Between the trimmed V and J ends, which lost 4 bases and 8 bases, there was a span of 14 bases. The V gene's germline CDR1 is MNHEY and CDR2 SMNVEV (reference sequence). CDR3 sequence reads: CASSSGPVAEKLFF. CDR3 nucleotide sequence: TGTGCCAGCAGTTCCGGACCAGTCGCCGAAAAACTGTTTTTT.

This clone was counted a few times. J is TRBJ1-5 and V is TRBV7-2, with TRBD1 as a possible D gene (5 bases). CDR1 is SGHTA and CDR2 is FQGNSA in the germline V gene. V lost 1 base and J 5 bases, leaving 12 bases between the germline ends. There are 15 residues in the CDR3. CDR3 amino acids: CASSLDLWGHQPQHF. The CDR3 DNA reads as TGTGCCAGCAGCTTAGATTTGTGGGGACATCAGCCCCAGCATTTT. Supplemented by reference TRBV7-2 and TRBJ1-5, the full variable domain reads GAGVSQSPSNKVTEKGKDVELRCDPISGHTALYWYRQSLGQGLEFLIYFQGNSAPDKSGLPSDRFSAERTGGSVSTLTIQRTQQEDSAVYLCASSLDLWGHQPQHFGDGTRLSIL.

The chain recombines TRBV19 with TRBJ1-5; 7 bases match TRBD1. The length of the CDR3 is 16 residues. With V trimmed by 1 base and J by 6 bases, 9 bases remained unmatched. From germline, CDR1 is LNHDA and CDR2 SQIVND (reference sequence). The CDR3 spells CASSIVPGGVSQPQHF. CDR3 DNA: TGTGCCAGTAGTATAGTCCCAGGGGGGGTTAGTCAGCCCCAGCATTTT.

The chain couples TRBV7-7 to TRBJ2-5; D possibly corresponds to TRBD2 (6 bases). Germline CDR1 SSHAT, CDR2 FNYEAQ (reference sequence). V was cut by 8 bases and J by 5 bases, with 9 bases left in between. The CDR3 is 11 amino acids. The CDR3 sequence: CASGGWETQYF. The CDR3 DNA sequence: TGTGCCAGCGGGGGGTGGGAGACCCAGTACTTC.